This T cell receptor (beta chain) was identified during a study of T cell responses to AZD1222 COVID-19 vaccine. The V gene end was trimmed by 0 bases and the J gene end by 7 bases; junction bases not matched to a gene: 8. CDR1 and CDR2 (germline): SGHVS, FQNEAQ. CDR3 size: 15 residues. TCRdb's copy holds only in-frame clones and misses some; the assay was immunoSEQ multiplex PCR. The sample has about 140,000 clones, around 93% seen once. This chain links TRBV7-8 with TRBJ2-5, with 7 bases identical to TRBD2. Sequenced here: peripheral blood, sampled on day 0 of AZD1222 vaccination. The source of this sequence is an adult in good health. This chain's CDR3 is CASSLAGGYAGTQYF. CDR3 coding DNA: TGTGCCAGCAGCTTAGCGGGGGGGTACGCAGGGACCCAGTACTTC.